This TCR beta chain derives from a study of blood T cell repertoires in COVID-19. TCRdb keeps only in-frame clones here, not all; method: immunoSEQ multiplex PCR. Of about 130,000 clones detected, about 81% appear once; the ten largest clones hold roughly 15%. Germline CDR1 reads LNHDA; CDR2 reads SQIVND (reference sequence). With 5 bases removed from V and 1 base from J, the gap between germline ends came to 8 bases. The CDR3 is made up of 13 amino acids. The chain couples TRBV19 to TRBJ1-1; D is unclear. This TCR was recovered from a man aged 25 to 40 with COVID-19, enrolled during active disease. The material sequenced was peripheral blood. CDR3 sequence: CASSDTWNTEAFF. CDR3 sequence (DNA): TGTGCCAGTAGTGACACCTGGAACACTGAAGCTTTCTTT.